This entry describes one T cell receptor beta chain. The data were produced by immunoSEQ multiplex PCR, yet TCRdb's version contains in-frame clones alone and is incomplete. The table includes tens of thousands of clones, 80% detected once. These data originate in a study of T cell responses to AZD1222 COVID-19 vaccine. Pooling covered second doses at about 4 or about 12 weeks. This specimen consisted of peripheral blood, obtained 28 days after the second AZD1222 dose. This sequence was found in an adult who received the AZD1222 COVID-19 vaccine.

CDR3 region: CASSLGAHYFAGELFF. The CDR3 nucleotides read TGTGCCAGCAGCTTAGGTGCCCATTACTTCGCCGGGGAGCTGTTTTTT. This rearrangement joins TRBV7-9 to TRBJ2-2; D gene uncertain. Germline loops: CDR1 SEHNR, CDR2 FQNEAQ (reference sequence). V lost 1 base and J lost 6, with 15 bases in between. This CDR3 has 16 amino acids.